The clone carrying this TCR beta chain was observed a handful of times. Antigen: not known. This sample stems from a study of T-cell memory formation after mild COVID-19. Study outcomes and limitations: Contracting clones localized mainly to CM and EM when CD4+ and mainly to EMRA when CD8+. Pre-infection memory carried some responding clones, suggesting that cross-reactive memory joined.

Trimming shortened V by 4 bases and J by 7 bases, and 11 bases separated the two germline ends. The CDR3 spans 13 residues. The germline V gene has CDR1 LGHNA and CDR2 YNFKEQ. TCRdb reprocessed the 5' RACE reads via MiXCR and lists one record per CDR3 protein. The data contain about 390,000 distinct CDR3 sequences, 15% to 20% of them singletons. The chain uses TRBV4-2 and TRBJ2-1; D perhaps matches TRBD1 (5 bases). This receptor was identified in a man between 18 and 35 years old who had mild COVID-19 (a few samples of this study predate the infection). Cell type and time point are not known. Material for sequencing was PBMCs or a T cell subset sorted from them (not recorded which). The CDR3 spells CASSPEKGNEQFF. The CDR3 region has the DNA TGTGCCAGCAGCCCCGAGAAGGGGAATGAGCAGTTCTTC.